This TCR beta chain was sequenced for a study of blood T cell repertoires in COVID-19. Study background: Sample material is recorded as cDNA or gDNA derived from T cells, B-cell-depleted T cells, or PBMCs.

Under the authors' procedure: Estimation of nucleated cell counts was performed using reference gene primer amplification. The protocol was immunoSEQ multiplex PCR, while the TCRdb copy is restricted to in-frame clones and leaves out a portion. V, J and clone size derive from that table, while D and trimming were established from the DNA sequence. This sample has a few hundred thousand clones, with around 85% found just once. This CDR3 has 16 residues. V lost 5 bases, J lost 2 bases, and 12 bases stayed unmatched. CDR1 is MNHEY, CDR2 SMNVEV, per germline (reference sequence). Membership in each cohort depended on participant-reported clinical history.

Sequences were obtained from PBMCs or T cells enriched from blood (not recorded which). The clonotype comes from a woman aged 40 to 50 with acute COVID-19. This chain connects TRBV27 to TRBJ2-7; 7 nucleotides align to TRBD1. CDR3 DNA: TGTGCCAGCAGTCCCCCGGACAGGTCGTACCCCTACGAGCAGTACTTC. It yields the protein CASSPPDRSYPYEQYF.